Listed below are T cell receptor beta chains from one sample, sequenced in a study of T-cell reconstitution after alpha-beta-depleted transplantation in children. TCRdb called the PCR reads again in MiXCR, with one record for every CDR3 protein. The table includes hundreds of thousands of distinct CDR3 sequences, 16% detected once. The sequenced sample was PBMCs from the stem cell graft donor, obtained from the stem cell graft. The origin of the receptors is a human donor who donated a stem cell graft to a child with acute myeloid leukemia. CDR3s include the opening cysteine and the closing phenylalanine or tryptophan. The order of the fields is clone size, D gene, V gene, J gene, CDR3 DNA, CDR3 protein. D genes are given only for firm matches. Clone size is not always given. Where it is, it says once, few, many or a class for expanded clones.

>.|TRBD1|TRBV27|TRBJ1-5
TGTGCCAGCCAGGGGGCCAGCAATCAGCCCCAGCATTTT
CASQGASNQPQHF
>.|.|TRBV20-1|TRBJ2-1
TGCAGTGCTAGAGATCAAGACAGACACAATGAGCAGTTCTTC
CSARDQDRHNEQFF
>few|.|TRBV18|TRBJ1-6
TGTGCCAGCTCACCGCTGCGGGCAAATAATTCACCCCTCCACTTT
CASSPLRANNSPLHF
>.|TRBD2|TRBV7-6|TRBJ2-3
TGTGCCAGCAGCCAACAGCGGGGGGCTAGCACAGATACGCAGTATTTT
CASSQQRGASTDTQYF
>.|TRBD2|TRBV12-3/TRBV12-4|TRBJ2-1
TGTGCCAGCACCCCTTGGGGGGGATGGAATGAGCAGTTCTTC
CASTPWGGWNEQFF
>few|.|TRBV28|TRBJ2-1
TGTGCCACCCTGGCCATACCGTACAATGAGCAGTTCTTC
CATLAIPYNEQFF
>.|.|TRBV10-2|TRBJ2-3
TGCGCCAGTTCAACGGGGCGCACAGATACGCAGTATTTT
CASSTGRTDTQYF
>.|TRBD1|TRBV13|TRBJ1-2
TGTGCCAGCAGCTTAGGCGGAGTGGGACAGGGGGATGGCTACACCTTC
CASSLGGVGQGDGYTF
>many|TRBD1|TRBV29-1|TRBJ2-2
TGCAGCGTTGCCCGCGGGACAGGGACCGGCGGGGAGCTGTTTTTT
CSVARGTGTGGELFF
>.|.|TRBV25-1|TRBJ2-7
TGTGCCAGCAGTGACGGGGCAATACGGACCTACGAGCAGTACTTC
CASSDGAIRTYEQYF
>few|TRBD1|TRBV4-1|TRBJ2-1
TGCGCCAGCAGCCACTCACGGACAGGTAACAATGAGCAGTTCTTC
CASSHSRTGNNEQFF
>.|TRBD2|TRBV11-1|TRBJ2-3
TGTGCCAGCAGCTTAGAATACCCTACGAGACTAGCGAGACGCACAGATACGCAGTATTTT
CASSLEYPTRLARRTDTQYF
>many|.|TRBV7-2|TRBJ2-5
TGTGCCAGCAGCCAAGAGACCCAGTACTTC
CASSQETQYF
>.|TRBD1|TRBV5-1|TRBJ2-2
TGCGCCAGCAGCTTTACGATAACAGGGGGGACGACCGGGGAGCTGTTTTTT
CASSFTITGGTTGELFF
>many|.|TRBV27|TRBJ1-4
TGTGCCAGCAGTTTACTGGGCAGACTTAATGAAAAACTGTTTTTT
CASSLLGRLNEKLFF
>few|.|TRBV10-3|TRBJ2-2
TGTGCCATCAGCCCCAGGGGGGGTCCCCTCATCTCGACCGGGGAGCTGTTTTTT
CAISPRGGPLISTGELFF
>.|TRBD2|TRBV10-1|TRBJ2-1
TGCGCCAGCAGTGAGGGCCGCGGGGGTCCTTCATACAATGAGCAGTTCTTC
CASSEGRGGPSYNEQFF
>.|.|TRBV11-3|TRBJ2-5
TGTGCCAGCAGCCCCGGGGACACATTGCAAGAGACCCAGTACTTC
CASSPGDTLQETQYF
>few|TRBD1|TRBV20-1|TRBJ1-1
TGCAGTGCTTACAGGGGGGTGTCAGACACTGAAGCTTTCTTT
CSAYRGVSDTEAFF
>many|TRBD1|TRBV12-3/TRBV12-4|TRBJ1-2
TGTGCCAGCAGTTTAAATCCAGGGGGCAACTATGGCTACACCTTC
CASSLNPGGNYGYTF